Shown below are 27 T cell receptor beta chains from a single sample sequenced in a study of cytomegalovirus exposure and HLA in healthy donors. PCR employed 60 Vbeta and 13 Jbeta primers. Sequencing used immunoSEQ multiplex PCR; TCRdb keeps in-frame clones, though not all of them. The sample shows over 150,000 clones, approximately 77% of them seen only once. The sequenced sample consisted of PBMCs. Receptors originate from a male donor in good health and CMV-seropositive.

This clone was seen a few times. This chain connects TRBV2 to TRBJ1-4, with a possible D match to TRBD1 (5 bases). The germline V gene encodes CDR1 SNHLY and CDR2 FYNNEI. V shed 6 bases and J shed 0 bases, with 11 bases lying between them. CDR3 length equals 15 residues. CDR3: CASSRQSTTNEKLFF. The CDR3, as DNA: TGTGCCAGCAGCCGACAGTCTACAACTAATGAAAAACTGTTTTTT.

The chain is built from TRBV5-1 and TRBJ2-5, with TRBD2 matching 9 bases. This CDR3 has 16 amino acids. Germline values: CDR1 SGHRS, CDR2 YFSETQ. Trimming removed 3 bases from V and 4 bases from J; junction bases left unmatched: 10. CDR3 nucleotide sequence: TGCGCCAGCAGCTCCCTCGTTAGCGGGGGAGGAGAGACCCAGTACTTC. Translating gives CASSSLVSGGGETQYF.

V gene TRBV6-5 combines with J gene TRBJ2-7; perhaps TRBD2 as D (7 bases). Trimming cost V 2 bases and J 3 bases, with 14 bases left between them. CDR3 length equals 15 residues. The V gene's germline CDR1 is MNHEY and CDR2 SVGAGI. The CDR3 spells CASSYGGAAGYEQYF. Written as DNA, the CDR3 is TGTGCCAGCAGTTACGGGGGGGCGGCGGGCTACGAGCAGTACTTC.

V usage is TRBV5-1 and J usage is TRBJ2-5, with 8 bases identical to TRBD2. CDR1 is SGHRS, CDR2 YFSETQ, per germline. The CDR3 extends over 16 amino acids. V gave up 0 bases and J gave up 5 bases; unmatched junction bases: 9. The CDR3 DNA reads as TGCGCCAGCAGCTTGGTGGTCCGGGGGGGTGGTGAGACCCAGTACTTC. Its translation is CASSLVVRGGGETQYF. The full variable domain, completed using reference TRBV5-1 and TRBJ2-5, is KAGVTQTPRYLIKTRGQQVTLSCSPISGHRSVSWYQQTPGQGLQFLFEYFSETQRNKGNFPGRFSGRQFSNSRSEMNVSTLELGDSALYLCASSLVVRGGGETQYFGPGTRLLVL.

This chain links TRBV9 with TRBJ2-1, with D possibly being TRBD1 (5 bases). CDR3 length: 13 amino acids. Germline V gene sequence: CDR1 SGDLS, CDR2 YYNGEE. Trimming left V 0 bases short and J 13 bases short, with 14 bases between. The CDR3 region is CASSVEGPGPQFF. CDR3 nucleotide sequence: TGTGCCAGCAGCGTAGAGGGGCCCGGCCCTCAGTTCTTC. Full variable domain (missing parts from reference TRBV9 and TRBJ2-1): DSGVTQTPKHLITATGQRVTLRCSPRSGDLSVYWYQQSLDQGLQFLIQYYNGEERAKGNILERFSAQQFPDLHSELNLSSLELGDSALYFCASSVEGPGPQFFGPGTRLTVL.

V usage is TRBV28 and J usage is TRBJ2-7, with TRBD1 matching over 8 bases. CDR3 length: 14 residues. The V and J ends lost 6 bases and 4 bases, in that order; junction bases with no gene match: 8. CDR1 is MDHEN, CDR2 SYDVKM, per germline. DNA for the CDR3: TGTGCCAGCAGAGGGGAATACAGGGGGTACGAGCAGTACTTC. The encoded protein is CASRGEYRGYEQYF.

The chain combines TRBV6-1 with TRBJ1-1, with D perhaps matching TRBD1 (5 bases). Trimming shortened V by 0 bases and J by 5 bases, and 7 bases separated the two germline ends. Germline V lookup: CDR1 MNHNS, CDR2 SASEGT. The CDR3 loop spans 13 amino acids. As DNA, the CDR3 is TGTGCCAGCAGTGAAGCGGGGCTGACTGAAGCTTTCTTT. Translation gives CASSEAGLTEAFF.

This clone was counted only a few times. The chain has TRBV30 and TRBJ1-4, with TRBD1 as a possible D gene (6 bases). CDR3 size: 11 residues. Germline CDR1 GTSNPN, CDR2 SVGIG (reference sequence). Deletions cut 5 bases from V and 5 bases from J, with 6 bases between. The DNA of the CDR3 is TGTGCCTGGCAGGGGAATGAAAAACTGTTTTTT. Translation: CAWQGNEKLFF.

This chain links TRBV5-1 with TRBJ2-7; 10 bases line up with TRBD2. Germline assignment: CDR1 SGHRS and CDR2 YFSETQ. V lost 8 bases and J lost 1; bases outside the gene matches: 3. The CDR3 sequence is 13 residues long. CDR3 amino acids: CASGTSVSYEQYF. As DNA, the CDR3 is TGCGCCAGTGGGACTAGCGTATCCTACGAGCAGTACTTC.

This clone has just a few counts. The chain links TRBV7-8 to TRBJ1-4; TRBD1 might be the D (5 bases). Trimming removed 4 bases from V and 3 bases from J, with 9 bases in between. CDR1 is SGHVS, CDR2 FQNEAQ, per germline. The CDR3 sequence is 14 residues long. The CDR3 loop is CASSWGRANEKLFF. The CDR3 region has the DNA TGTGCCAGCAGCTGGGGCCGGGCTAATGAAAAACTGTTTTTT.

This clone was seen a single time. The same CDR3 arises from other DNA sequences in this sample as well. DNA for the CDR3: TGTGCCAGCAGTTTATCCCGGAGCGGTACTGAAGCTTTCTTT. The encoded protein is CASSLSRSGTEAFF. This chain connects TRBV27 to TRBJ1-1; D not certain. The CDR3 contains 14 residues. V was pared by 0 bases and J by 5 bases, with 10 bases between. The germline V gene encodes CDR1 MNHEY and CDR2 SMNVEV (reference sequence).

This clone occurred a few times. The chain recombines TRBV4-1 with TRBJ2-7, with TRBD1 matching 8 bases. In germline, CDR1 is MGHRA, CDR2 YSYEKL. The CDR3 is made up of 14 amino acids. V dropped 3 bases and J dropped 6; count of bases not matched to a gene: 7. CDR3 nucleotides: TGCGCCAGCAGCCACCCGGACAGGGATGGCGAGCAGTACTTC. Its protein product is CASSHPDRDGEQYF.

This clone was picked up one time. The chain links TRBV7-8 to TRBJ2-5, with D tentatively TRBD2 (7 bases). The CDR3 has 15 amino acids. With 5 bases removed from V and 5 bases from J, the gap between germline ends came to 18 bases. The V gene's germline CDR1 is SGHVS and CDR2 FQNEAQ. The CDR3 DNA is TGTGCCAGCAGCCGCGGGTGGGGGGGCCAGGAGACCCAGTACTTC. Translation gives CASSRGWGGQETQYF.

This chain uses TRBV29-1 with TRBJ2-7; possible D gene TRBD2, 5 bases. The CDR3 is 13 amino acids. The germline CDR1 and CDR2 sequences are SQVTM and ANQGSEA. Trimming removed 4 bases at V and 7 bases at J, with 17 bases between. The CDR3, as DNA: TGCAGCGTTGCCAGGCAGGTTGGAGGTGAGCAGTACTTC. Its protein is CSVARQVGGEQYF.

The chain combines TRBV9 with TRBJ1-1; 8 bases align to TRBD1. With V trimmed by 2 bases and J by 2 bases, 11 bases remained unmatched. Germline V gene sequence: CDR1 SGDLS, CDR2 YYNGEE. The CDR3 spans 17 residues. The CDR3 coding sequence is TGTGCCAGCAGCGTCGGTACAGGGGGTTCCCTCAACACTGAAGCTTTCTTT. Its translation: CASSVGTGGSLNTEAFF.

CDR3: CAWSVRVETGSYNSPLHF. For the CDR3, the DNA is TGTGCCTGGAGTGTACGCGTGGAAACCGGGTCTTATAATTCACCCCTCCACTTT. The J gene is TRBJ1-6, the V gene TRBV30, with unresolved D. The CDR3 totals 18 residues. The germline V gene has CDR1 GTSNPN and CDR2 SVGIG (reference sequence). The V end was cut by 0 bases, the J end by 4 bases, with 19 bases between.

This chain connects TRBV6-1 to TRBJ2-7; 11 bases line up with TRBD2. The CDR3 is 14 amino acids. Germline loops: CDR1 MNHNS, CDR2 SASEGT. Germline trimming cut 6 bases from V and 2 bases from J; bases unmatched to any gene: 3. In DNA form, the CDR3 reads TGTGCCAGCAGAATAGCGGGGGGGCCCTACGAGCAGTACTTC. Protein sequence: CASRIAGGPYEQYF.

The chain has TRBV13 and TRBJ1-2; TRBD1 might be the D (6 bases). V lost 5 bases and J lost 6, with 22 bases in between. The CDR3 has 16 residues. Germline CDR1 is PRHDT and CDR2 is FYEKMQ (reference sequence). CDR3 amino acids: CASSPRPITGRDGYTF. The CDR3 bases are TGTGCCAGCAGCCCGCGCCCCATTACAGGGAGGGATGGCTACACCTTC.

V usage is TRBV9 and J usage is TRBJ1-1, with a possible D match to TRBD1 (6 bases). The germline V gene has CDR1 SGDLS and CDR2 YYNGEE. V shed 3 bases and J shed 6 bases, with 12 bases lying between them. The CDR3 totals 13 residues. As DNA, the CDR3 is TGTGCCAGCAGCGCCCCGGGACACCCTGAAGCTTTCTTT. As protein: CASSAPGHPEAFF.

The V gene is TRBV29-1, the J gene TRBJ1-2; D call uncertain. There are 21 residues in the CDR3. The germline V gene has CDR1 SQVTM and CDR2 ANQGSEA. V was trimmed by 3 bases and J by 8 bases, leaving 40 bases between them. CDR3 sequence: CSVDSIGSVNPMRERYYGYTF. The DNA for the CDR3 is TGCAGCGTTGATTCTATTGGCAGCGTCAACCCTATGAGAGAAAGGTATTACGGCTACACCTTC.

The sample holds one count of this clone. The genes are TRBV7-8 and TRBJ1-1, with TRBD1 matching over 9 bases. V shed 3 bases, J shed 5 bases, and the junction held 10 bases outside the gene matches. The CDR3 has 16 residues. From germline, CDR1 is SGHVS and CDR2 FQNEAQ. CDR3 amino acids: CASSFTTGTGRTEAFF. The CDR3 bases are TGTGCCAGCAGCTTTACAACCGGGACAGGGAGGACTGAAGCTTTCTTT.

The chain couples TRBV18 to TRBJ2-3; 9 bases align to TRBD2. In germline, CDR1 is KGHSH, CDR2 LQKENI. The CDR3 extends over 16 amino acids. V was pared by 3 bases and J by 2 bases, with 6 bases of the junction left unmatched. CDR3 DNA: TGTGCCAGCTCACCGTTAGCGGGGGAGTACACAGATACGCAGTATTTT. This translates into CASSPLAGEYTDTQYF. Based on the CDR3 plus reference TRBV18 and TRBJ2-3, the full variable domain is NAGVMQNPRHLVRRRGQEARLRCSPMKGHSHVYWYRQLPEEGLKFMVYLQKENIIDESGMPKERFSAEFPKEGPSILRIQQVVRGDSAAYFCASSPLAGEYTDTQYFGPGTRLTVL.

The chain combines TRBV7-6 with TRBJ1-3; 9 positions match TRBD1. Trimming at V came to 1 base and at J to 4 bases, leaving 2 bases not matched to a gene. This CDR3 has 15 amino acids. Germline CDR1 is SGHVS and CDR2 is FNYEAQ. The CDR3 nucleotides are TGTGCCAGCAGCTTAGGGACAGGGGACGGAAACACCATATATTTT. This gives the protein CASSLGTGDGNTIYF.

CDR3 DNA sequence: TGTGCCAGCAGCGGATCGGGACAGTCCAGCGGGGAGCTGTTTTTT. This gives the protein CASSGSGQSSGELFF. The V gene is TRBV9, the J gene TRBJ2-2, with 7 bases lining up with TRBD1. The CDR3 loop spans 15 amino acids. Germline trimming cut 3 bases from V and 7 bases from J; bases unmatched to any gene: 9. Per the germline V gene, CDR1 is SGDLS and CDR2 is YYNGEE.

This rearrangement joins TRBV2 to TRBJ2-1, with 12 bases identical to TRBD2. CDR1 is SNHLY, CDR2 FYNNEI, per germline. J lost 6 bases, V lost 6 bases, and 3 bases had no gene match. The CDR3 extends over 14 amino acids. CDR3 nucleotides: TGTGCCAGCAGAGGGACTAGCGGGCCCAATGAGCAGTTCTTC. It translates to CASRGTSGPNEQFF.

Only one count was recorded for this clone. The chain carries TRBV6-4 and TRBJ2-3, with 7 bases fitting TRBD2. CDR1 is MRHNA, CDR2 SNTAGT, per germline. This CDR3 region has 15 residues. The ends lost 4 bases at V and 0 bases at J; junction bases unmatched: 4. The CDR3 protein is CASSAKAGSTDTQYF. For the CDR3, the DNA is TGTGCCAGCAGTGCAAAAGCGGGGAGCACAGATACGCAGTATTTT.

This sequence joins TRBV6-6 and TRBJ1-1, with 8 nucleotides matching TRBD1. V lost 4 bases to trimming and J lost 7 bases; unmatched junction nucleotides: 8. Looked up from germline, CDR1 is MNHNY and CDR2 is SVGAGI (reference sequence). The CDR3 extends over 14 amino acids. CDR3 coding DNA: TGTGCCAGCAGTTTCGGACAGGGCCAGATTGAAGCTTTCTTT. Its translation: CASSFGQGQIEAFF.